A selection of T cell receptor beta chains follows, all from one sample in a study of T cells after yellow fever vaccination. Each CDR3 protein is one row after TCRdb ran MiXCR on the 5' RACE reads. Of some 560,000 distinct CDR3 sequences listed, 19% are singletons. Here the sequenced sample was PBMCs, taken 15 days after the yellow fever booster vaccination. The receptors were gathered from a young man who received the YFV17D yellow fever vaccine. Each CDR3 is given with its conserved first and last residue. Each record gives: V gene, J gene, D gene, clone size, CDR3 protein, CDR3 DNA. The D gene is left open where the match is weak. Clone sizes are given selectively: once, few, many, or a class where the clone is expanded.

V: TRBV5-1; J: TRBJ1-3; D: -; size: few; CDR3: CASSLGSGPSGNTIYF; DNA: TGCGCCAGCAGCTTGGGGAGCGGGCCCTCTGGAAACACCATATATTTT
V: TRBV7-8; J: TRBJ2-7; D: -; size: -; CDR3: CASSLGSRSYEQYF; DNA: TGTGCCAGCAGCTTGGGTAGCCGGTCCTACGAGCAGTACTTC
V: TRBV7-8; J: TRBJ2-5; D: TRBD2; size: -; CDR3: CASSLRLAGGPFEETQYF; DNA: TGTGCCAGCAGCTTACGGCTAGCGGGAGGGCCTTTTGAAGAGACCCAGTACTTC
V: TRBV7-2; J: TRBJ2-5; D: TRBD2; size: -; CDR3: CASSVGRLAGVGETQYF; DNA: TGTGCCAGCAGCGTGGGTAGACTAGCGGGAGTTGGAGAGACCCAGTACTTC
V: TRBV28; J: TRBJ2-7; D: TRBD2; size: few; CDR3: CASGLAGGKGEQYF; DNA: TGTGCCAGCGGACTAGCGGGGGGCAAAGGCGAGCAGTACTTC
V: TRBV27; J: TRBJ2-7; D: TRBD2; size: -; CDR3: CASSLSGGEAIYEQYF; DNA: TGTGCCAGCAGTTTATCGGGGGGGGAAGCCATCTACGAGCAGTACTTC
V: TRBV19; J: TRBJ2-1; D: TRBD2; size: -; CDR3: CASSTWTSGRVGREQFF; DNA: TGTGCCAGTAGTACCTGGACTAGCGGGAGGGTTGGTCGTGAGCAGTTCTTC
V: TRBV7-3; J: TRBJ2-7; D: -; size: -; CDR3: CASSPDEGVLYEQYF; DNA: TGTGCCAGCAGCCCGGACGAGGGGGTTTTGTACGAGCAGTACTTC
V: TRBV10-2; J: TRBJ2-7; D: -; size: -; CDR3: CASNVGVVDEQYF; DNA: TGCGCCAGCAACGTGGGCGTAGTCGACGAGCAGTACTTC
V: TRBV5-1; J: TRBJ2-7; D: -; size: -; CDR3: CASSPGRGMYEQYF; DNA: TGCGCCAGCAGCCCCGGACGGGGTATGTACGAGCAGTACTTC
V: TRBV7-2; J: TRBJ2-7; D: TRBD2; size: -; CDR3: CASSTTPSGRYEQYF; DNA: TGTGCCAGCAGCACTACCCCTAGCGGCCGTTACGAGCAGTACTTC
V: TRBV7-9; J: TRBJ2-1; D: -; size: few; CDR3: CASSLVGQFLDEQFF; DNA: TGTGCCAGCAGCTTAGTCGGGCAGTTTCTCGATGAGCAGTTCTTC
V: TRBV6-6; J: TRBJ2-7; D: -; size: few; CDR3: CASVGISYEQYF; DNA: TGTGCCAGCGTGGGGATCTCCTACGAGCAGTACTTC
V: TRBV20-1; J: TRBJ2-1; D: TRBD2; size: -; CDR3: CSARVGGRAYNEQFF; DNA: TGCAGTGCTAGAGTCGGCGGGAGGGCCTACAATGAGCAGTTCTTC
V: TRBV9; J: TRBJ2-3; D: -; size: few; CDR3: CASSGRNTDTQYF; DNA: TGTGCCAGCAGCGGTAGGAACACAGATACGCAGTATTTT
V: TRBV20-1; J: TRBJ2-3; D: -; size: few; CDR3: CSATRTTTDTQYF; DNA: TGCAGTGCTACGCGAACTACCACAGATACGCAGTATTTT
V: TRBV20-1; J: TRBJ2-1; D: TRBD2; size: many; CDR3: CSLAGGPGNEQFF; DNA: TGCAGTCTAGCGGGAGGGCCGGGTAATGAGCAGTTCTTC
V: TRBV11-1; J: TRBJ1-1; D: -; size: -; CDR3: CASSHWQGIGITEAFF; DNA: TGTGCCAGCAGTCACTGGCAGGGAATAGGAATCACTGAAGCTTTCTTT
V: TRBV20-1; J: TRBJ2-1; D: -; size: few; CDR3: CSAKSLAGTPSYNEQFF; DNA: TGCAGTGCTAAGAGTTTGGCGGGAACCCCTTCCTACAATGAGCAGTTCTTC
V: TRBV6-1; J: TRBJ2-6; D: -; size: -; CDR3: CASSNLLSGANVLTF; DNA: TGTGCCAGCAGTAATCTACTCTCTGGGGCCAACGTCCTGACTTTC
V: TRBV30; J: TRBJ2-7; D: TRBD1; size: -; CDR3: CAWGQGEQYF; DNA: TGTGCCTGGGGACAGGGGGAGCAGTACTTC
V: TRBV2; J: TRBJ2-2; D: -; size: -; CDR3: CASTPEGTGELFF; DNA: TGTGCCAGCACCCCCGAAGGCACCGGGGAGCTGTTTTTT
V: TRBV7-9; J: TRBJ2-1; D: -; size: few; CDR3: CASYGWNEQFF; DNA: TGTGCCAGCTATGGGTGGAATGAGCAGTTCTTC
V: TRBV5-1; J: TRBJ2-1; D: -; size: -; CDR3: CASSSPNGNEQFF; DNA: TGCGCCAGCAGTTCACCTAATGGGAATGAGCAGTTCTTC
V: TRBV7-3; J: TRBJ2-1; D: -; size: few; CDR3: CASSPSLVSNEQFF; DNA: TGTGCCAGCAGCCCGTCCCTAGTTAGCAATGAGCAGTTCTTC
V: TRBV7-2; J: TRBJ2-1; D: -; size: -; CDR3: CASSLAGGPGIWHEQFF; DNA: TGTGCCAGCAGCTTAGCGGGGGGCCCTGGGATTTGGCATGAGCAGTTCTTC
V: TRBV6-1; J: TRBJ2-5; D: -; size: -; CDR3: CATQMGYTIPKETQYF; DNA: TGTGCCACCCAAATGGGCTACACAATCCCCAAAGAGACCCAGTACTTC
V: TRBV15; J: TRBJ2-4; D: TRBD1; size: -; CDR3: CATSRDRGQGVGAKNIQYF; DNA: TGTGCCACCAGCAGAGATCGAGGGCAGGGGGTAGGGGCCAAAAACATTCAGTACTTC
V: TRBV5-6; J: TRBJ2-5; D: TRBD2; size: few; CDR3: CASSFLRLVASGIGVTQYF; DNA: TGTGCCAGCAGCTTCCTCCGCCTCGTAGCTAGCGGGATCGGTGTGACCCAGTACTTC
V: TRBV7-9; J: TRBJ2-5; D: -; size: -; CDR3: CASSLAEGRQETQYF; DNA: TGTGCCAGCAGCTTAGCTGAGGGCCGGCAAGAGACCCAGTACTTC
V: TRBV28; J: TRBJ2-6; D: TRBD1; size: few; CDR3: CASQGQISGANVLTF; DNA: TGTGCCAGCCAGGGACAGATATCTGGGGCCAACGTCCTGACTTTC
V: TRBV4-3; J: TRBJ2-6; D: -; size: many; CDR3: CASSPEGAGPSGANVLTF; DNA: TGCGCCAGCAGCCCTGAGGGAGCGGGCCCCTCTGGGGCCAACGTCCTGACTTTC
V: TRBV20-1; J: TRBJ2-7; D: TRBD2; size: few; CDR3: CSARGYVAGDEQYF; DNA: TGCAGTGCTAGGGGATATGTAGCGGGAGACGAGCAGTACTTC
V: TRBV12-3/TRBV12-4; J: TRBJ2-3; D: -; size: few; CDR3: CASRLVATDTQYF; DNA: TGTGCCAGTAGACTAGTCGCCACAGATACGCAGTATTTT
V: TRBV7-2; J: TRBJ2-7; D: TRBD2; size: -; CDR3: CASSLGTSGQYF; DNA: TGTGCCAGCAGCTTAGGGACTAGCGGACAGTACTTC
V: TRBV5-1; J: TRBJ2-2; D: -; size: once; CDR3: CASSLGGQGVPGELFF; DNA: TGCGCCAGCAGCTTGGGAGGACAAGGGGTACCCGGGGAGCTGTTTTTT
V: TRBV20-1; J: TRBJ2-3; D: -; size: -; CDR3: CSAGSGSRDTQYF; DNA: TGCAGTGCAGGGTCAGGGTCCAGGGATACGCAGTATTTT
V: TRBV7-2; J: TRBJ2-1; D: -; size: few; CDR3: CASSLLLGQVEQFF; DNA: TGTGCCAGCAGCTTATTACTAGGTCAGGTTGAGCAGTTCTTC
V: TRBV10-3; J: TRBJ2-3; D: -; size: -; CDR3: CAIQRGDTQYF; DNA: TGTGCCATCCAGAGAGGTGATACGCAGTATTTT
V: TRBV7-3; J: TRBJ2-1; D: -; size: -; CDR3: CASSIALDNEQFF; DNA: TGTGCCAGCAGCATAGCTTTAGACAATGAGCAGTTCTTC
V: TRBV6-5; J: TRBJ2-3; D: -; size: -; CDR3: CASSYSWNYHTTDTQYF; DNA: TGTGCCAGCAGTTACTCATGGAACTATCACACCACAGATACGCAGTATTTT
V: TRBV5-1; J: TRBJ1-4; D: TRBD1; size: few; CDR3: CASSPGQVNEKLFF; DNA: TGCGCCAGCAGTCCGGGACAGGTTAATGAAAAACTGTTTTTT
V: TRBV28; J: TRBJ2-5; D: TRBD1; size: -; CDR3: CASSLQDRVKETQYF; DNA: TGTGCCAGCAGTTTACAGGACAGGGTGAAGGAGACCCAGTACTTC
V: TRBV11-2; J: TRBJ2-7; D: -; size: -; CDR3: CASSSYLGDYEQYF; DNA: TGTGCCAGCAGCTCTTATCTGGGGGACTACGAGCAGTACTTC
V: TRBV5-5; J: TRBJ2-5; D: TRBD2; size: few; CDR3: CASSWTPGGNQETQYF; DNA: TGTGCCAGCAGCTGGACCCCGGGAGGAAATCAAGAGACCCAGTACTTC
V: TRBV12-3/TRBV12-4; J: TRBJ2-5; D: -; size: few; CDR3: CASSEVRETQYF; DNA: TGTGCCAGCTCCGAGGTTAGGGAGACCCAGTACTTC
V: TRBV5-8; J: TRBJ2-7; D: -; size: -; CDR3: CASSLGLDVYEQYF; DNA: TGTGCCAGCAGCTTGGGACTAGACGTCTACGAGCAGTACTTC